The 25 T cell receptor beta chains presented below share a single source sample, sequenced in a study of breast tumors, draining lymph nodes, adjacent tissues. From the multiplex PCR reads, TCRdb called clonotypes with MiXCR, one entry per CDR3 protein. Of more than 20,000 distinct CDR3 sequences in the sample, 68% were seen once. Sequencing input: tumor-adjacent breast tissue. Receptors originate from a female donor with breast cancer. Some clones in this sample may be carry-over from other donors' samples.

This chain connects TRBV15 to TRBJ2-5; unclear D gene. The CDR3 spans 13 residues. V was clipped by 0 bases and J by 5 bases, with 7 bases between them. CDR1 is LNHNV, CDR2 YYDKDF, per germline (reference sequence). The CDR3 is CATSRDNFETQYF. The CDR3 DNA reads TGTGCCACCAGCAGAGATAATTTTGAGACCCAGTACTTC.

This clonotype was detected a few times. This chain connects TRBV5-6 to TRBJ1-2; D unclear. V dropped 1 base and J dropped 9 bases, with 13 bases sitting between them. Germline values: CDR1 SGHDT, CDR2 YYEEEE. The CDR3 spans 13 residues. CDR3 sequence: CASSLRQIDRYTF. CDR3 nucleotides: TGTGCCAGCAGCTTGAGGCAAATCGATCGCTACACCTTC. The full variable domain, with the rest looked up from reference TRBV5-6 and TRBJ1-2, is DAGVTQSPTHLIKTRGQQVTLRCSPKSGHDTVSWYQQALGQGPQFIFQYYEEEERQRGNFPDRFSGHQFPNYSSELNVNALLLGDSALYLCASSLRQIDRYTFGSGTRLTVV.

In its sample, this clonotype was seen once. The germline gene is not matched at one end of the junction; a read error may be the cause. The chain has TRBV29-1 and TRBJ1-3, with unresolved D. The germline V gene has CDR1 SQVTM and CDR2 ANQGSEA. The CDR3 length is 13 residues. In DNA, the CDR3 is TGCAGCGTTTTTCCTCACTCTGGAAACTCCATATATTGG. Its protein is CSVFPHSGNSIYW.

This chain links TRBV20-1 with TRBJ2-7; perhaps TRBD1 as D (7 bases). Germline CDR1 is DFQATT and CDR2 is SNEGSKA (reference sequence). This CDR3 contains 14 residues. Trimming cost V 3 bases and J 7 bases, with 19 bases left between them. CDR3 loop: CSARRQAGGGEQYF. For the CDR3, the DNA is TGCAGTGCTAGGAGGCAGGCAGGGGGAGGAGAGCAGTACTTC.

This sequence joins TRBV7-6 and TRBJ2-1; 9 bases are a match to TRBD1. With 3 bases clipped from V and 4 bases from J, the junction kept 7 bases outside the gene matches. This CDR3 comprises 16 residues. Germline values: CDR1 SGHVS, CDR2 FNYEAQ. The CDR3, as DNA: TGTGCCAGCAGCTTTAATGGGGACAGGGTGTACAATGAGCAGTTCTTC. Protein product: CASSFNGDRVYNEQFF. Full variable domain (remainder filled in from reference TRBV7-6 and TRBJ2-1): GAGVSQSPRYKVTKRGQDVALRCDPISGHVSLYWYRQALGQGPEFLTYFNYEAQQDKSGLPNDRFSAERPEGSISTLTIQRTEQRDSAMYRCASSFNGDRVYNEQFFGPGTRLTVL.

This clonotype is medium-sized (0.01 to 0.1%) in the sample. The CDR3 loop reads CASSPLRTYEQYF. For the CDR3, the DNA is TGTGCCAGCAGTCCGCTCAGAACCTACGAGCAGTACTTC. The chain uses TRBV7-9 and TRBJ2-7, with D uncertain. CDR3 length equals 13 residues. V was clipped by 6 bases and J by 2 bases, with 11 bases between them. The germline V gene encodes CDR1 SEHNR and CDR2 FQNEAQ (reference sequence).

V gene TRBV6-4 combines with J gene TRBJ2-3; D gene unclear. V was cut by 0 bases and J by 6 bases, with 10 bases left in between. Germline V lookup: CDR1 MRHNA, CDR2 SNTAGT. The CDR3 covers 14 residues. CDR3 bases: TGTGCCAGCAGTGACTCAGGCAGGAAGGATACGCAGTATTTT. Translating it yields CASSDSGRKDTQYF.

This clonotype was seen repeatedly, ten times or more. The chain combines TRBV27 with TRBJ2-1, with D unresolved. Germline lookup yields CDR1 MNHEY and CDR2 SMNVEV (reference sequence). This CDR3 is 16 amino acids long. V lost 8 bases, J lost 4 bases, and 21 bases lay in between. In DNA form, the CDR3 reads TGTGCCAGCGCTGCAATGGTGAGAGATACTTACAATGAGCAGTTCTTC. Protein: CASAAMVRDTYNEQFF.

This clonotype is categorized as medium-sized (0.01 to 0.1%). The V call is TRBV9, the J call TRBJ2-2; D unclear. The CDR3 sequence is 13 residues long. Germline V gives CDR1 SGDLS, CDR2 YYNGEE. V lost 4 bases and J 5 bases, leaving 9 bases between the germline ends. Here the CDR3 reads CASSNHETGELFF. CDR3 in DNA: TGTGCCAGCAGCAACCATGAGACCGGGGAGCTGTTTTTT.

J is TRBJ2-1 and V is TRBV24-1; D ambiguous. V was trimmed by 4 bases and J by 6 bases, leaving 3 bases between them. This CDR3 is built from 11 residues. Germline lookup yields CDR1 KGHDR and CDR2 SFDVKD. The CDR3 protein is CATSDPNEQFF. CDR3 nucleotide sequence: TGTGCCACCAGTGACCCCAATGAGCAGTTCTTC.

This chain connects TRBV7-8 to TRBJ1-3; no firm D call. The CDR3 consists of 15 residues. The V gene lost 2 bases and the J gene lost 0 bases, with 8 bases spanning the gap. Per germline, CDR1 SGHVS and CDR2 FQNEAQ. The CDR3 is CASSLQASSGNTIYF. CDR3 nucleotide sequence: TGTGCCAGCAGCTTACAGGCCTCCTCTGGAAACACCATATATTTT.

Only a few counts were recorded for this clonotype. This rearrangement joins TRBV2 to TRBJ1-4; tentatively, D is TRBD1 (6 bases). V gave up 6 bases and J gave up 4 bases, with 12 bases separating them. Germline assignment: CDR1 SNHLY and CDR2 FYNNEI. The CDR3 spans 14 residues. The CDR3 region has the DNA TGTGCCAGCAGCGTCAGGGGTTTTAATGAAAAACTGTTTTTT. As protein: CASSVRGFNEKLFF.

In this sample, this clonotype turned up a few times. The chain recombines TRBV12-3 or TRBV12-4 with TRBJ1-5; D not resolved. V lost 5 bases and J lost 2, with 10 bases in between. The CDR3 runs 14 residues. CDR3 coding DNA: TGTGCCAGCAGTCTCCGGGGAGGCAATCAGCCCCAGCATTTT. It is translated as CASSLRGGNQPQHF.

V usage is TRBV20-1 and J usage is TRBJ2-3; maybe TRBD2 (5 bases). Germline V CDR1 and CDR2: DFQATT, SNEGSKA (reference sequence). There are 12 residues in the CDR3. Trimming took 3 bases from V and 6 from J, leaving 10 bases between them. The CDR3 nucleotides are TGCAGTGCTAGTCAAACTAGTGATACGCAGTATTTT. Protein product: CSASQTSDTQYF.

The chain has TRBV20-1 and TRBJ2-1; D perhaps matches TRBD2 (5 bases). The germline V and J ends were trimmed by 1 base and 3 bases, with 10 bases remaining between them. The CDR3 consists of 14 residues. The germline V gene encodes CDR1 DFQATT and CDR2 SNEGSKA (reference sequence). The DNA for the CDR3 is TGCAGTGCTAGAGTGCGAGGGAGCTACAATGAGCAGTTCTTC. It is translated as CSARVRGSYNEQFF.

The chain is built from TRBV29-1 and TRBJ2-1; a possible D gene is TRBD1 (5 bases). CDR1 and CDR2 from the germline V gene are SQVTM and ANQGSEA. Trimming cost V 5 bases and J 6 bases, with 11 bases left between them. The CDR3 loop spans 12 amino acids. The CDR3 DNA reads as TGCAGCGTTTCGACAGAGATCAATGAGCAGTTCTTC. As protein: CSVSTEINEQFF.

Many counts were recorded for this clonotype. This chain joins TRBV6-6 and TRBJ1-2; 9 bases line up with TRBD1. Unmatched junction bases numbered 8, after V lost 8 bases and J lost 7 bases. Germline CDR1 MNHNY, CDR2 SVGAGI (reference sequence). The CDR3 length is 13 residues. The CDR3 loop reads CASDYTGGFGYTF. The CDR3 DNA reads as TGTGCCAGCGACTACACAGGGGGCTTTGGCTACACCTTC.

V usage is TRBV11-2 and J usage is TRBJ1-1; D is undetermined. Germline lookup yields CDR1 SGHAT and CDR2 FQNNGV. V lost 3 bases and J lost 1, with 9 bases in between. This CDR3 region has 14 residues. CDR3 amino acids: CASSFSSRNTEAFF. The CDR3 DNA reads TGTGCCAGCAGCTTCTCGAGTAGGAACACTGAAGCTTTCTTT.

The V gene is TRBV5-6, the J gene TRBJ1-3; TRBD1 matches 9 bases. The germline gives CDR1 SGHDT, CDR2 YYEEEE. The CDR3 runs 17 residues. With 3 bases clipped from V and 1 base from J, the junction kept 8 bases outside the gene matches. CDR3 region: CASSSNYRGQSGNTIYF. The CDR3 coding sequence is TGTGCCAGCAGCTCTAATTACAGGGGGCAGTCTGGAAACACCATATATTTT.

The V and J genes are TRBV6-6 and TRBJ1-6; D is unresolved. There are 14 residues in the CDR3. Trimming removed 3 bases from V and 5 bases from J, with 8 bases in between. CDR1 and CDR2 (germline): MNHNY, SVGAGI (reference sequence). The DNA of the CDR3 is TGTGCCAGCAGTTATCAGCCAGATAATTCACCCCTCCACTTT. Translation gives CASSYQPDNSPLHF.

The CDR3 bases are TGTGCCTCGTTTAGGGGCGGGGACAATGAGCAGTTCTTC. As protein: CASFRGGDNEQFF. The V and J genes are TRBV7-9 and TRBJ2-1; D is perhaps TRBD2 (6 bases). This CDR3 is 13 amino acids long. V was pared by 11 bases and J by 5 bases, with 16 bases between. Germline V gives CDR1 SEHNR, CDR2 FQNEAQ (reference sequence).

The gene calls are TRBV20-1 and TRBJ2-3; 10 positions agree with TRBD2. V lost 3 bases and J lost 2; bases outside the gene matches: 14. The CDR3 length is 18 residues. Germline V gene data show CDR1 as DFQATT and CDR2 as SNEGSKA (reference sequence). The CDR3 coding sequence is TGCAGTGCTAGTGGGGGGGAGCCTAGCGGGAGCAACACAGATACGCAGTATTTT. This gives the protein CSASGGEPSGSNTDTQYF.

This chain links TRBV5-1 with TRBJ2-7; 8 nucleotides agree with TRBD1. Per the germline V gene, CDR1 is SGHRS and CDR2 is YFSETQ. Trimming removed 4 bases from V and 4 bases from J; junction bases left unmatched: 13. The CDR3 is 16 residues long. CDR3 DNA sequence: TGCGCCAGCAGCCTGGTTATCCAGGGGGCAAAGTACGAGCAGTACTTC. Amino acids: CASSLVIQGAKYEQYF.

This chain uses TRBV4-1 with TRBJ2-1; D tentatively reads TRBD1 or TRBD2 (5 bases each). There are 13 residues in the CDR3. V shed 2 bases and J shed 6 bases, with 8 bases lying between them. Per germline, CDR1 MGHRA and CDR2 YSYEKL. CDR3 sequence (DNA): TGCGCCAGCAGCCAACGGGACGGCAATGAGCAGTTCTTC. Its translation: CASSQRDGNEQFF.

CDR3 loop: CASSSSGTRKPEQYF. The DNA of the CDR3 is TGTGCCAGCAGCTCCTCCGGGACTAGAAAACCCGAGCAGTACTTC. The rearrangement joins TRBV7-9 to TRBJ2-7; 8 bases are a match to TRBD2. The germline V gene encodes CDR1 SEHNR and CDR2 FQNEAQ (reference sequence). The CDR3 loop spans 15 amino acids. V lost 4 bases to trimming and J lost 6 bases; unmatched junction nucleotides: 11.